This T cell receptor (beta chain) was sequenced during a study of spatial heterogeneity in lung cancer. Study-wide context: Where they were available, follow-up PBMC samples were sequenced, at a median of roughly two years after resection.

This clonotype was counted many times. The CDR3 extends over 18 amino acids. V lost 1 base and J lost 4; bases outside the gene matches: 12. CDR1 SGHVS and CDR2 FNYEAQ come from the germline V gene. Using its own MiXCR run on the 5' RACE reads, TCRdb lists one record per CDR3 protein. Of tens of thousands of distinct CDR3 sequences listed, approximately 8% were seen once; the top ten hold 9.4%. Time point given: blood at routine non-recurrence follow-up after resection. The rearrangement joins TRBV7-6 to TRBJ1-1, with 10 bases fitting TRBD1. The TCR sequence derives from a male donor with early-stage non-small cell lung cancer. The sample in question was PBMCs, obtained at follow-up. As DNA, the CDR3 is TGTGCCAGCAGCTTAGGACCCCTCTCCGGACAGGGGGGCACTGAAGCTTTCTTT. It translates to CASSLGPLSGQGGTEAFF.